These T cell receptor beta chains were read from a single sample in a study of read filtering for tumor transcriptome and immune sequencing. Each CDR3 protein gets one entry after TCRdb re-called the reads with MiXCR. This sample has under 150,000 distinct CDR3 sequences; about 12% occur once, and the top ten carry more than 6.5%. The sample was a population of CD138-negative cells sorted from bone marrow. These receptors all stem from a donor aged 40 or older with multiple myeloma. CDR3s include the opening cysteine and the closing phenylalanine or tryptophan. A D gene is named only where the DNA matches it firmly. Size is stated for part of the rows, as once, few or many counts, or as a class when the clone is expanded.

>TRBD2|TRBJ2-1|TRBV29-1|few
CSVEGVAGANEQFF
TGCAGCGTTGAAGGGGTAGCGGGAGCTAATGAGCAGTTCTTC
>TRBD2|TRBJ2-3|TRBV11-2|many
CASSFGLAGALYQYF
TGTGCCAGCAGCTTCGGACTAGCGGGGGCCCTCTATCAGTATTTT
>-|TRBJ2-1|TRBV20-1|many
CSAAEGRSYNEQFF
TGCAGTGCCGCAGAGGGTCGCTCCTACAATGAGCAGTTCTTC
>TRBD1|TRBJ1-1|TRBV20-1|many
CSASRDRVPRRPMNTEAFF
TGCAGTGCTTCTCGGGACAGGGTGCCGAGGCGTCCGATGAACACTGAAGCTTTCTTT
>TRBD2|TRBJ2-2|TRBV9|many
CASNEGLAGGKNTGELFF
TGTGCCAGCAATGAAGGACTAGCGGGAGGGAAGAACACCGGGGAGCTGTTTTTT
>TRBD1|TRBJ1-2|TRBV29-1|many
CSVEEVRGHYGYTF
TGCAGCGTTGAAGAAGTCAGGGGGCACTATGGCTACACCTTC
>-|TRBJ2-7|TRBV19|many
CATNQGGGYEQYF
TGTGCCACCAACCAGGGAGGGGGCTACGAGCAGTACTTC
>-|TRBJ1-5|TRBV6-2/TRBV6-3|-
CASSYSAVSGNQPQHF
TGTGCCAGCAGTTACTCGGCAGTCAGTGGCAATCAGCCCCAGCATTTT
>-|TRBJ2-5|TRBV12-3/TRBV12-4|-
CASSFQGRWPKETQYF
TGTGCCAGCAGTTTCCAGGGAAGGTGGCCAAAAGAGACCCAGTACTTC
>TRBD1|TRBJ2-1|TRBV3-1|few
CASSQAGGDEQFF
TGTGCCAGCAGCCAGGCAGGGGGCGATGAGCAGTTCTTC
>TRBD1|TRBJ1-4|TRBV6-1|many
CASRRDRPPTNEKLFF
TGTGCCAGCAGACGGGACAGGCCACCAACTAATGAAAAACTGTTTTTT
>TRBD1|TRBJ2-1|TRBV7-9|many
CASSPRTGVISYNEQFF
TGTGCCAGCAGCCCCAGGACAGGGGTCATCTCCTACAATGAGCAGTTCTTC
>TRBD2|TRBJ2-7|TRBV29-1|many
CSVVGVLAGSGDEQYF
TGCAGCGTTGTGGGGGTACTAGCGGGAAGCGGAGACGAGCAGTACTTC
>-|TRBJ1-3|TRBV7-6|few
CASSLAGSGNTIYF
TGTGCCAGCAGCTTAGCGGGTTCTGGAAACACCATATATTTT
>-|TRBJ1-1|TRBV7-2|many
CASSLVSEAFF
TGTGCCAGCAGCTTAGTCTCTGAAGCTTTCTTT
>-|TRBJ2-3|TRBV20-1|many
CSVDFTDTQYF
TGCAGTGTAGACTTCACAGATACGCAGTATTTT
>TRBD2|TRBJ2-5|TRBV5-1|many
CASSQPGLAGAVGGLPQYF
TGCGCCAGCAGCCAACCGGGGCTAGCGGGGGCCGTGGGGGGACTTCCCCAGTACTTC
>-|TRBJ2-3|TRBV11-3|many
CASSYTFAGPSTDTQYF
TGTGCCAGCAGCTACACTTTCGCGGGACCGAGCACAGATACGCAGTATTTT
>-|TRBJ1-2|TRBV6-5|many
CASSYLPTTRESGYTF
TGTGCCAGCAGTTACCTACCCACTACCAGGGAGTCTGGCTACACCTTC
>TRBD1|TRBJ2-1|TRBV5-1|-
CASSSGDRVSYEQFF
TGCGCCAGCAGCTCGGGGGACAGGGTTTCTTATGAGCAGTTCTTC
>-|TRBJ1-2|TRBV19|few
CASSPRAGANYGYTF
TGTGCCAGTAGTCCCAGGGCTGGGGCTAACTATGGCTACACCTTC
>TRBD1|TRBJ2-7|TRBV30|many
CAWQGANYEQYF
TGTGCCTGGCAGGGGGCCAACTACGAGCAGTACTTC
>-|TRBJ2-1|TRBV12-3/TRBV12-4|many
CASSFEGDEQFF
TGTGCCAGCAGTTTTGAGGGGGATGAGCAGTTCTTC
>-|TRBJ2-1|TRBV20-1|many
CSARWTKPQFF
TGCAGTGCCCGATGGACCAAGCCGCAGTTCTTC
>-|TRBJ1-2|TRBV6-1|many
CASTPGDYGYTF
TGTGCCAGCACCCCAGGAGACTATGGCTACACCTTC
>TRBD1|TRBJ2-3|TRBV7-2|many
CADGTAANTQYF
TGTGCCGACGGGACAGCGGCGAATACGCAGTATTTT
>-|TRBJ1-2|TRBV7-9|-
CASSSQYYGYTF
TGTGCCAGCAGCTCCCAATACTATGGCTACACCTTC
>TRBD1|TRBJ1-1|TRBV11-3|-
CASSLGTGNSEAFF
TGTGCCAGCAGCCTAGGGACAGGCAACTCTGAAGCTTTCTTT
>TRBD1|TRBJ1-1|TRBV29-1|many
CSVAGQGTEAFF
TGCAGCGTGGCGGGACAGGGGACTGAAGCTTTCTTT
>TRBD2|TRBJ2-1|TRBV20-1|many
CSAPTSGSLYNEQFF
TGCAGTGCTCCGACTAGCGGGAGTCTCTACAATGAGCAGTTCTTC
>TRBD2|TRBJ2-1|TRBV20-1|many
CSAENPGLAINEQFF
TGCAGTGCAGAAAATCCGGGACTAGCAATAAATGAGCAGTTCTTC
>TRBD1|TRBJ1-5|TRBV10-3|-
CAITTGENQPQHF
TGTGCCATCACAACAGGGGAGAATCAGCCCCAGCATTTT
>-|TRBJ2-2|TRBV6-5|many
CASSLVRPNTGELFF
TGTGCCAGCAGTTTAGTCAGGCCGAACACCGGGGAGCTGTTTTTT
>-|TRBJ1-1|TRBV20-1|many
CSAREPRGEAFF
TGCAGTGCTAGAGAGCCTCGGGGTGAAGCTTTCTTT
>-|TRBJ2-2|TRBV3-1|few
CASSSSRETGELFF
TGTGCCAGCAGCTCTAGCAGAGAGACCGGGGAGCTGTTTTTT
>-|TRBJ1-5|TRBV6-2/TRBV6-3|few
CASSYSRPGVLQSFNQPRHF
TGTGCCAGCAGTTACTCGAGGCCTGGGGTGCTACAATCCTTCAATCAGCCCCGGCATTTT
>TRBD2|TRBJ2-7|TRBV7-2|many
CASSLAFGLAAEQYF
TGTGCCAGCAGCTTAGCGTTTGGACTAGCGGCCGAGCAGTACTTC
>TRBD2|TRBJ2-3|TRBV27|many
CASSLFSGLAGGPRTDTQYF
TGTGCCAGCAGTTTATTTTCGGGACTAGCGGGAGGGCCTCGCACAGATACGCAGTATTTT
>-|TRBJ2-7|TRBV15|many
CATSRAVAGPEQYF
TGTGCCACCAGCAGAGCCGTGGCGGGCCCCGAGCAGTACTTC
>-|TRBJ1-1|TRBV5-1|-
CASSPGTLAEAFF
TGCGCCAGCAGCCCCGGGACGTTAGCTGAAGCTTTCTTT
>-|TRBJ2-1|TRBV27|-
CVSSLPGNEQFF
TGTGTCAGCAGTTTACCTGGTAATGAGCAGTTCTTC
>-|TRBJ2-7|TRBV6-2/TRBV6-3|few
CASSLPAGTNIDEQYF
TGTGCCAGCAGCCTTCCGGCCGGGACCAATATAGACGAGCAGTACTTC
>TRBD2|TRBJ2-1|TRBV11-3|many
CASSLLREGHEQFF
TGTGCCAGCAGCTTATTGCGGGAGGGCCATGAGCAGTTCTTC
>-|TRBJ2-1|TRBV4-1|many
CASSQDRARSSYNEQFF
TGCGCCAGCAGCCAAGATCGGGCACGAAGCTCCTACAATGAGCAGTTCTTC
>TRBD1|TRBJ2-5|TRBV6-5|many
CASSRDSKETQYF
TGTGCCAGCAGCAGGGACAGCAAAGAGACCCAGTACTTC
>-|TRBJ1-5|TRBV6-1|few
CASNPYSNQPQHF
TGTGCCAGCAATCCCTATAGCAATCAGCCCCAGCATTTT
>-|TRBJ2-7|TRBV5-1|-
CASSLQAGGGSYEQYF
TGCGCCAGCAGCTTGCAAGCAGGGGGGGGTTCCTACGAGCAGTACTTC
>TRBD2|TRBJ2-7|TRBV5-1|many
CASSLAGSYEQYF
TGTGCCAGCAGTTTAGCGGGATCCTACGAGCAGTACTTC
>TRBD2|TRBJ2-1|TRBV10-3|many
CAISESTSGRFYEQFF
TGTGCCATCAGTGAGTCTACTAGCGGGAGGTTCTATGAGCAGTTCTTC
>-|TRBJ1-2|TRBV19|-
CASSIERTDPIYGYTF
TGTGCCAGTAGTATCGAAAGGACGGATCCGATCTATGGCTACACCTTC
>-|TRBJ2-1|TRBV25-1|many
CASSEWVGVSNEQFF
TGTGCCAGCAGTGAATGGGTAGGGGTGAGCAATGAGCAGTTCTTC
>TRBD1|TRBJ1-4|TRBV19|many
CASSTGAGREKLFF
TGTGCCAGTTCAACAGGGGCGGGGAGAGAAAAACTGTTTTTT
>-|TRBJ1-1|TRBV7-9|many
CASSLGVTEAFF
TGTGCCAGCAGCTTAGGGGTGACTGAAGCTTTCTTT
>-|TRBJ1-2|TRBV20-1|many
CSAPAFGGTGYTF
TGCAGTGCCCCTGCCTTTGGGGGGACTGGCTACACCTTC